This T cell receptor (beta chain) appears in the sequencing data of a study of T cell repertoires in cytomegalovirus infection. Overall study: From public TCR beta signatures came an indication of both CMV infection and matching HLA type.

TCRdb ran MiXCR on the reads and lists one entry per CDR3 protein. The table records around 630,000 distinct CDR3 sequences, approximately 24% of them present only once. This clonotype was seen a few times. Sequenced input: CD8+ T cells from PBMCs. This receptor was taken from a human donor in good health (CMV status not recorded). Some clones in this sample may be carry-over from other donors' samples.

The CDR3 DNA reads TGTGCCAGCAGCCAAGTGGCAACAGGGAGTGAGCCCCAGCATTTT. This translates into CASSQVATGSEPQHF. The V and J genes are TRBV4-2 and TRBJ1-5, with TRBD1 as a possible D gene (6 bases). The germline CDR1 and CDR2 sequences are LGHNA and YNFKEQ. V lost 1 base to trimming and J lost 8 bases, with 15 bases between them. CDR3 size: 15 residues.